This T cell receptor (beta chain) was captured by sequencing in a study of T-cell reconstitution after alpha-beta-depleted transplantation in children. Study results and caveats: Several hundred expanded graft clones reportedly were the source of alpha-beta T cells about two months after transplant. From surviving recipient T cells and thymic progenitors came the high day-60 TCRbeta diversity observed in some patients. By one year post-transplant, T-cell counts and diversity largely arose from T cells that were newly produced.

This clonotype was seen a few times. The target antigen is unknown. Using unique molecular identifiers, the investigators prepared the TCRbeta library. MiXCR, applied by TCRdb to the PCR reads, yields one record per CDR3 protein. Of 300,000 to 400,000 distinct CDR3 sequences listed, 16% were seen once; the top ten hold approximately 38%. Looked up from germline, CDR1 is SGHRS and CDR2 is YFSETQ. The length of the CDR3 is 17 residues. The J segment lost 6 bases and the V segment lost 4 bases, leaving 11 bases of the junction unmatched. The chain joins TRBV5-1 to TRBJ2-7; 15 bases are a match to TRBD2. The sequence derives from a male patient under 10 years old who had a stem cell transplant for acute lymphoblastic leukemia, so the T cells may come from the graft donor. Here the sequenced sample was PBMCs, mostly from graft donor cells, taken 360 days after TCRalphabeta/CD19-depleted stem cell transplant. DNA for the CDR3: TGCGCCAGCAGCCAAGAAGGACTAGCGGGAGGGGAAGGCGAGCAGTACTTC. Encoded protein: CASSQEGLAGGEGEQYF.